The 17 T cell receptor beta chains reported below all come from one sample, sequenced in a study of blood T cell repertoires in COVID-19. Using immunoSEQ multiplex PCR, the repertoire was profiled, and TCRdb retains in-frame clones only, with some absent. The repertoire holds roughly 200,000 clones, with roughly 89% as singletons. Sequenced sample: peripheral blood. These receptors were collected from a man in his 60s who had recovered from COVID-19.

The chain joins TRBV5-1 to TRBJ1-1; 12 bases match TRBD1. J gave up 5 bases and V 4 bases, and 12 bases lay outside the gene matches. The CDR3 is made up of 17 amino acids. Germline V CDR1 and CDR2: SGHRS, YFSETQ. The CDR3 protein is CASSPVPGQGAGTEAFF. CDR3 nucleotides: TGCGCCAGCAGCCCCGTCCCGGGACAGGGGGCGGGGACTGAAGCTTTCTTT. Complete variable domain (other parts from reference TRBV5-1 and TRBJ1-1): KAGVTQTPRYLIKTRGQQVTLSCSPISGHRSVSWYQQTPGQGLQFLFEYFSETQRNKGNFPGRFSGRQFSNSRSEMNVSTLELGDSALYLCASSPVPGQGAGTEAFFGQGTRLTVV.

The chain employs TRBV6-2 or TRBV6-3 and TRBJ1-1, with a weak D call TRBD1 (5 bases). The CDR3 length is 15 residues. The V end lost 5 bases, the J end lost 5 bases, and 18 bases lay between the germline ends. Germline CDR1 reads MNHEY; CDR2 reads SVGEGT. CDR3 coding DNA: TGTGCCAGCAGTCACGCCGCAGGGTTGTGGACTGAAGCTTTCTTT. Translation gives CASSHAAGLWTEAFF.

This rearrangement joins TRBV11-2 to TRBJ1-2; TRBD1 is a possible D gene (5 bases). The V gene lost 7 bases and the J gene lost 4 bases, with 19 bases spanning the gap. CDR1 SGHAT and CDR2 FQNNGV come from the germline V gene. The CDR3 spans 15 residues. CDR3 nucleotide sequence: TGTGCCAGCACCCTCATCGGCAGGGCTGGCTATGGCTACACCTTC. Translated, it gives CASTLIGRAGYGYTF.

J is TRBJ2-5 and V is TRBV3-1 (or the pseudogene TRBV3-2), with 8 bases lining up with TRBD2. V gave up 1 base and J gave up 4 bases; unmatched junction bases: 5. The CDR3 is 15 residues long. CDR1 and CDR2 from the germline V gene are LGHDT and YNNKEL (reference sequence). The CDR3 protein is CASSQATGGPETQYF. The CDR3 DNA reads TGTGCCAGCAGCCAAGCCACGGGAGGGCCAGAGACCCAGTACTTC.

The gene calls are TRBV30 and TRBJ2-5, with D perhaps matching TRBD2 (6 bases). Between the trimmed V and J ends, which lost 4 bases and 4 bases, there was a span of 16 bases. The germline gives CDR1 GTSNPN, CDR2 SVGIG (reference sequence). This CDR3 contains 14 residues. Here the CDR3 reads CAWNRGSSTETQYF. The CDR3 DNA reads TGTGCCTGGAATCGGGGGTCTAGTACAGAGACCCAGTACTTC.

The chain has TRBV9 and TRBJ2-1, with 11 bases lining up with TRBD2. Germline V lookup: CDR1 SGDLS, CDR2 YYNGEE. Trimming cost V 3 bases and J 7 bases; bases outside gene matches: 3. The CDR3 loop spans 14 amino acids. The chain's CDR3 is CASSASGGTNEQFF. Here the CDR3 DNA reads TGTGCCAGCAGCGCTAGCGGGGGGACTAATGAGCAGTTCTTC.

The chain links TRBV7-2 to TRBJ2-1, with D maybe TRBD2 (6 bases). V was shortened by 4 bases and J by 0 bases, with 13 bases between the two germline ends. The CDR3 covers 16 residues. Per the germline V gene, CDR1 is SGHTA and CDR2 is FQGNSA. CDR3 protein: CASSSRRGGSYNEQFF. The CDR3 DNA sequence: TGTGCCAGCAGCTCCCGGCGGGGCGGCTCCTACAATGAGCAGTTCTTC. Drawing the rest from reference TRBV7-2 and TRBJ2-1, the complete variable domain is GAGVSQSPSNKVTEKGKDVELRCDPISGHTALYWYRQSLGQGLEFLIYFQGNSAPDKSGLPSDRFSAERTGGSVSTLTIQRTQQEDSAVYLCASSSRRGGSYNEQFFGPGTRLTVL.

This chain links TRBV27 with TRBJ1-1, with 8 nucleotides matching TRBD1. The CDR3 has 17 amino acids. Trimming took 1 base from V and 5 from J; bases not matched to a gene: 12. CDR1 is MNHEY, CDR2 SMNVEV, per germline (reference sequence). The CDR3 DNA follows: TGTGCCAGCAGTTTATTAGGAGCGGGCAGGGGGCCTACTGAAGCTTTCTTT. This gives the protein CASSLLGAGRGPTEAFF.

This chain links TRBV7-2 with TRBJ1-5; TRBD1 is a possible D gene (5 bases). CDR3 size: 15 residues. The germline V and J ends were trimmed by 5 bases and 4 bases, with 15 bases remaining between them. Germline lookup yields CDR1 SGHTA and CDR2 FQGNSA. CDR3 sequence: CASSAQGNRNQPQHF. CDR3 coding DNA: TGTGCCAGCAGCGCTCAGGGTAATCGGAATCAGCCCCAGCATTTT.

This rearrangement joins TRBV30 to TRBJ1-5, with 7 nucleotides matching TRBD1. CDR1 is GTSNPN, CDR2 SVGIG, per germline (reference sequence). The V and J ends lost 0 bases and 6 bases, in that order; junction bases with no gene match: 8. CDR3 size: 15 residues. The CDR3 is CAWSVRTGGVQPQHF. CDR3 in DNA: TGTGCCTGGAGTGTAAGGACAGGCGGGGTTCAGCCCCAGCATTTT.

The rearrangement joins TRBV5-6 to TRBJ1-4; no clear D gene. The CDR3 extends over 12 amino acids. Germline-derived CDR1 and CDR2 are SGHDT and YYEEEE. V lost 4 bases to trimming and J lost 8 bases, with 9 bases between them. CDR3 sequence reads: CASSLSEEKLFF. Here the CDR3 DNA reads TGTGCCAGCAGCCTTTCGGAGGAAAAACTGTTTTTT.

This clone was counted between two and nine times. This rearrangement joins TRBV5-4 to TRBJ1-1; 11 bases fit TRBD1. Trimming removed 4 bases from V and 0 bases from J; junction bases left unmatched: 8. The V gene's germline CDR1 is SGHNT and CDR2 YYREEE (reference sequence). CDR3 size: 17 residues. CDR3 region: CASSRGDRGMLNTEAFF. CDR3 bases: TGTGCCAGCAGCCGGGGGGACAGGGGGATGTTGAACACTGAAGCTTTCTTT.

DNA of the CDR3: TGTGCCAGCAGTGACCCGACTAGCGCTGGGGCCGGGGAGCTGTTTTTT. This codes for CASSDPTSAGAGELFF. The gene calls are TRBV6-1 and TRBJ2-2, with 8 bases fitting TRBD2. The V segment lost 3 bases and the J segment 6 bases; nucleotides outside the gene matches: 9. CDR3 length: 16 residues. The V gene's germline CDR1 is MNHNS and CDR2 SASEGT.

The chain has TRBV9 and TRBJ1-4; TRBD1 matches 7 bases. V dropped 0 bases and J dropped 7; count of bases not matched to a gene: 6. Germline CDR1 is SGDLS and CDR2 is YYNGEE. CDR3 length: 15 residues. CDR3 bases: TGTGCCAGCAGCGTAGTGGCGACAGGGAGTGAAAAACTGTTTTTT. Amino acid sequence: CASSVVATGSEKLFF.

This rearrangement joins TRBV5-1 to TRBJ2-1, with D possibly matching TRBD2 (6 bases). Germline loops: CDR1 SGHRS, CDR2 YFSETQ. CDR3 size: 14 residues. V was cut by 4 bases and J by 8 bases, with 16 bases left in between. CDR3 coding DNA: TGCGCCAGCAGCAATTCGGCCCGGAGGGATGAGCAGTTCTTC. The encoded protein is CASSNSARRDEQFF.

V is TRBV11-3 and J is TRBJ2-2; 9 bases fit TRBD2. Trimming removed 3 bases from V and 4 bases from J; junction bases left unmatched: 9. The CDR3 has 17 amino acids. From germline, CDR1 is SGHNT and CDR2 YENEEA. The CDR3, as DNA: TGTGCCAGCAGCTTCGTAACTAGCGGGTCTACCACCGGGGAGCTGTTTTTT. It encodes CASSFVTSGSTTGELFF.

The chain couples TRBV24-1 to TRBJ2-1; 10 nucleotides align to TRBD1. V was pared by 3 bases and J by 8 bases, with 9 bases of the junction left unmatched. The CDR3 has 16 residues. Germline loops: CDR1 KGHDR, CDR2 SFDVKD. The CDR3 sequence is CATSDPTGTGVDEQFF. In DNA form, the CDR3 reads TGTGCCACCAGTGATCCTACCGGGACAGGGGTCGATGAGCAGTTCTTC.